A single sample gave rise to the 27 T cell receptor beta chains below, sequenced in a study of cytomegalovirus exposure and HLA in healthy donors. With 60 Vbeta and 13 Jbeta primers, the PCR was carried out. The assay was immunoSEQ multiplex PCR, and TCRdb's table has in-frame clones only and misses some. Altogether more than 150,000 clones are present, 80% being singletons, with the ten largest covering under 2%. The sequenced sample consisted of PBMCs. All receptors derive from a woman under 40 in good health and CMV-seronegative.

This clone is a singleton in its sample. The rearrangement joins TRBV11-2 to TRBJ2-3, with a tentative D call TRBD1 (6 bases). V was shortened by 3 bases and J by 3 bases, with 13 bases between the two germline ends. The V gene's germline CDR1 is SGHAT and CDR2 FQNNGV. The CDR3 runs to 15 residues. CDR3 bases: TGTGCCAGCAGCTTCGGACAAACAGGGACAGATACGCAGTATTTT. It specifies CASSFGQTGTDTQYF.

The chain carries TRBV6-1 and TRBJ1-2; tentative D call: TRBD1 (5 bases). This CDR3 has 14 residues. Trimming pared 7 bases from V and 14 bases from J, leaving 26 bases between. Per germline, CDR1 MNHNS and CDR2 SASEGT. The CDR3 nucleotides are TGTGCCAGCACCACCGGGGGACCCCTTGTTGGGTGGACCTTC. The encoded protein is CASTTGGPLVGWTF.

This clone was observed once. The chain joins TRBV5-1 to TRBJ2-4; a possible D gene is TRBD2 (6 bases). The V and J ends lost 4 bases and 9 bases respectively, with 14 bases between them. This CDR3 is 13 amino acids long. Looked up from germline, CDR1 is SGHRS and CDR2 is YFSETQ. CDR3 residues: CASSARDLGIQYF. CDR3 DNA: TGCGCCAGCAGCGCAAGGGACTTAGGCATTCAGTACTTC.

This rearrangement joins TRBV5-1 to TRBJ1-2; the D gene is possibly TRBD1 (5 bases). This CDR3 is 15 amino acids long. Germline V gene lookup returns CDR1 SGHRS and CDR2 YFSETQ. The V end lost 4 bases, the J end lost 6 bases, and 19 bases lay between the germline ends. The CDR3 sequence is CASSQGPEGPHGYTF. CDR3 sequence (DNA): TGCGCCAGCAGCCAGGGACCGGAGGGGCCCCATGGCTACACCTTC.

The chain is built from TRBV12-1 and TRBJ2-7; whether TRBD2, the table's D call, matches the DNA was not checked. TRBV12-1 is listed as a pseudogene. The CDR3 sequence is 15 residues long. Written as DNA, the CDR3 is TGTGCCACCTGCTCTGGCGGTGAGTTCTCCTACGAGCAGTACTTC. Its translation is CATCSGGEFSYEQYF.

This rearrangement joins TRBV18 to TRBJ1-1, with D possibly TRBD1 on 6 matching bases. Trimming shortened V by 4 bases and J by 8 bases, and 11 bases separated the two germline ends. The germline CDR1 and CDR2 sequences are KGHSH and LQKENI. The length of the CDR3 is 12 residues. For the CDR3, the DNA is TGTGCCAGCTCACACGGACAGACCGAAGCTTTCTTT. Translation: CASSHGQTEAFF.

The chain employs TRBV27 and TRBJ2-2; D is ambiguous. The CDR3 extends over 15 amino acids. Germline V lookup: CDR1 MNHEY, CDR2 SMNVEV (reference sequence). The germline V and J ends were trimmed by 8 bases and 0 bases, with 13 bases remaining between them. Written as DNA, the CDR3 is TGTGCCAGCTCCTATAGGCGGACGAACACCGGGGAGCTGTTTTTT. This gives the protein CASSYRRTNTGELFF.

The chain uses TRBV6-1 and TRBJ1-2, with 9 nucleotides matching TRBD1. V trimming: 6 bases; J trimming: 8 bases; junction bases outside the gene matches: 10. The CDR3 contains 14 residues. The germline CDR1 and CDR2 sequences are MNHNS and SASEGT. CDR3 coding DNA: TGTGCCAGCAGCGAAAAACAGGGGGCGTTAGGCTACACCTTC. It yields the protein CASSEKQGALGYTF.

The rearrangement links TRBV4-1 to TRBJ1-1, with TRBD1 matching over 7 bases. CDR1 MGHRA and CDR2 YSYEKL come from the germline V gene. Unmatched junction bases numbered 2, after V lost 0 bases and J lost 1 base. The CDR3 loop spans 15 amino acids. CDR3 region: CASSQEDRRNTEAFF. As DNA, the CDR3 is TGCGCCAGCAGCCAAGAGGACAGGAGGAACACTGAAGCTTTCTTT.

This rearrangement joins TRBV10-1 to TRBJ1-6; D is possibly TRBD1 (6 bases). This CDR3 contains 13 residues. The V and J ends lost 3 bases and 8 bases respectively, with 8 bases between them. Germline CDR1 is WNHNN and CDR2 is SYGVQD (reference sequence). In DNA form, the CDR3 reads TGCGCCAGCAGTGAATACAGGGATTCACCCCTCCACTTT. Protein sequence: CASSEYRDSPLHF.

The chain's CDR3 is CASSLTRGLETQYF. CDR3 nucleotide sequence: TGTGCCAGCAGCTTAACCAGGGGGTTGGAGACCCAGTACTTC. V usage is TRBV7-8 and J usage is TRBJ2-5, with 7 bases lining up with TRBD1. V lost 2 bases to trimming and J lost 5 bases; unmatched junction nucleotides: 5. CDR3 size: 14 residues. Germline V gene sequence: CDR1 SGHVS, CDR2 FQNEAQ.

The chain joins TRBV5-5 to TRBJ1-2, with TRBD1 matching over 12 bases. J was trimmed by 4 bases and V by 4 bases; bases with no gene match: 8. The V gene's germline CDR1 is SGHKS and CDR2 YYEKEE (reference sequence). The CDR3 is made up of 16 amino acids. CDR3 loop: CASSVSGTGGSYGYTF. For the CDR3, the DNA is TGTGCCAGCAGCGTCTCCGGGACAGGGGGCAGCTATGGCTACACCTTC.

The rearrangement uses TRBV6-6 and TRBJ2-6; the D is unclear. Trimming removed 8 bases from V and 1 base from J, with 12 bases in between. This CDR3 is 15 amino acids long. Germline V gene data show CDR1 as MNHNY and CDR2 as SVGAGI (reference sequence). The CDR3 is CASSNQVSGANVLTF. The CDR3 region has the DNA TGTGCCAGCTCTAACCAGGTTTCTGGGGCCAACGTCCTGACTTTC.

This chain connects TRBV29-1 to TRBJ1-3; D is uncertain. V shed 0 bases and J shed 0 bases, with 6 bases lying between them. Germline V gene sequence: CDR1 SQVTM, CDR2 ANQGSEA. The CDR3 is 14 residues long. CDR3 sequence: CSVEDPSSGNTIYF. The CDR3 DNA is TGCAGCGTTGAAGACCCGAGCTCTGGAAACACCATATATTTT.

The V call is TRBV5-1, the J call TRBJ2-4; TRBD1 agrees at 8 bases. The V and J ends lost 4 bases and 5 bases, in that order; junction bases with no gene match: 5. Germline CDR1 reads SGHRS; CDR2 reads YFSETQ. The CDR3 sequence is 14 residues long. The chain's CDR3 is CASSADRGQNIQYF. DNA for the CDR3: TGCGCCAGCAGCGCTGACAGGGGCCAAAACATTCAGTACTTC.

The V gene is TRBV4-3, the J gene TRBJ1-1; D not certain. The germline gives CDR1 LGHNA, CDR2 YSLEER. The CDR3 covers 13 residues. V lost 1 base and J 4 bases, leaving 7 bases between the germline ends. The CDR3 bases are TGCGCCAGCAGCCAAGGCGTTGGCACTGAAGCTTTCTTT. Its translation: CASSQGVGTEAFF.

The chain uses TRBV30 and TRBJ2-7, with D perhaps TRBD1 (6 bases). The V gene lost 3 bases and the J gene lost 7 bases, with 19 bases spanning the gap. The length of the CDR3 is 14 residues. Germline V gives CDR1 GTSNPN, CDR2 SVGIG (reference sequence). Here the CDR3 DNA reads TGTGCCTGGAGCCTCCACGGGACACCCACTGAGCAGTACTTC. Translation: CAWSLHGTPTEQYF.

The chain couples TRBV23-1 to TRBJ2-7, with D maybe TRBD1 (6 bases). TRBV23-1 is an open reading frame, and its role is uncertain. This CDR3 spans 16 amino acids. V lost 4 bases to trimming and J lost 0 bases, with 16 bases between them. The CDR3 sequence: CASSLNPGDSSYEQYF. CDR3 bases: TGCGCCAGCAGTCTAAACCCAGGGGATAGCTCCTACGAGCAGTACTTC.

The rearrangement links TRBV5-1 to TRBJ1-6; D gene unclear. The CDR3 is 16 residues long. The ends were cut back, 5 bases at V and 10 bases at J, with 22 bases in the middle. The germline V gene has CDR1 SGHRS and CDR2 YFSETQ. CDR3 coding DNA: TGCGCCAGCAGAAAAGAGGAGGGTGGTGGTCACTCACCCCTCCACTTT. This translates into CASRKEEGGGHSPLHF. Full variable domain (remainder filled in from reference TRBV5-1 and TRBJ1-6): KAGVTQTPRYLIKTRGQQVTLSCSPISGHRSVSWYQQTPGQGLQFLFEYFSETQRNKGNFPGRFSGRQFSNSRSEMNVSTLELGDSALYLCASRKEEGGGHSPLHFGNGTRLTVT.

This clone appeared a single time. The chain recombines TRBV19 with TRBJ2-7; 9 bases agree with TRBD2. The CDR3 totals 16 residues. V was pared by 5 bases and J by 0 bases, with 8 bases of the junction left unmatched. Germline CDR1 and CDR2: LNHDA and SQIVND (reference sequence). CDR3 DNA sequence: TGTGCCAGTAGTCTCTCTAGCGGGGTGTCCTCCTACGAGCAGTACTTC. Encoded protein: CASSLSSGVSSYEQYF.

The chain employs TRBV7-9 and TRBJ1-2; D ambiguous. Germline CDR1 is SEHNR and CDR2 is FQNEAQ (reference sequence). V gave up 4 bases and J gave up 6 bases, with 15 bases separating them. This CDR3 is 14 amino acids long. In DNA, the CDR3 is TGTGCCAGCAGCTCTTCGTATGGAGTGCATGGCTACACCTTC. Its protein product is CASSSSYGVHGYTF.

The chain is built from TRBV7-9 and TRBJ1-1; no clear D. Germline loops: CDR1 SEHNR, CDR2 FQNEAQ (reference sequence). CDR3 length: 14 amino acids. Trimming removed 1 base at V and 2 bases at J, with 8 bases between. The CDR3 DNA is TGTGCCAGCAGCTTAGTAGCAGCTAACACTGAAGCTTTCTTT. Protein: CASSLVAANTEAFF.

J is TRBJ1-2 and V is TRBV5-5; D remains ambiguous. V was trimmed by 0 bases and J by 7 bases, leaving 10 bases between them. The CDR3 spans 13 residues. Germline V CDR1 and CDR2: SGHKS, YYEKEE (reference sequence). The CDR3 is CASSLGPQVGYTF. DNA of the CDR3: TGTGCCAGCAGCTTGGGACCCCAGGTTGGCTACACCTTC.

The chain employs TRBV11-2 and TRBJ2-7; 7 bases are a match to TRBD2. The germline gives CDR1 SGHAT, CDR2 FQNNGV. V was clipped by 3 bases and J by 1 base; unmatched bases: 6. This CDR3 has 15 amino acids. The CDR3: CASSLASGPSYEQYF. The CDR3, as DNA: TGTGCCAGCAGCTTGGCTAGCGGCCCATCCTACGAGCAGTACTTC.

This clone is a singleton in its sample. The chain combines TRBV4-2 with TRBJ2-1; 7 nucleotides line up with TRBD2. CDR1 and CDR2 (germline): LGHNA, YNFKEQ. The J segment lost 2 bases and the V segment lost 0 bases, leaving 4 bases of the junction unmatched. The CDR3 loop spans 16 amino acids. The CDR3 reads CASSQEVGRAYNEQFF. CDR3 DNA sequence: TGTGCCAGCAGCCAAGAAGTGGGGAGGGCCTACAATGAGCAGTTCTTC.

The V and J genes are TRBV19 and TRBJ1-2; possible D gene TRBD1, 5 bases. V lost 5 bases, J lost 4 bases, and 17 bases lay in between. The CDR3 is 15 residues long. Germline CDR1 and CDR2: LNHDA and SQIVND (reference sequence). This CDR3 reads CASSLGGTKVYGYTF. The CDR3 DNA reads TGTGCCAGTAGTCTGGGGGGGACCAAAGTCTATGGCTACACCTTC.

The chain has TRBV7-9 and TRBJ1-5, with 8 nucleotides matching TRBD1. In germline, CDR1 is SEHNR, CDR2 FQNEAQ (reference sequence). This CDR3 has 16 amino acids. Losses at the gene ends were 1 base for V and 3 bases for J; bases not matched to a gene: 5. In DNA form, the CDR3 reads TGTGCCAGCAGCTTAGGCACAGGGGGGCCCAATCAGCCCCAGCATTTT. Translation gives CASSLGTGGPNQPQHF.